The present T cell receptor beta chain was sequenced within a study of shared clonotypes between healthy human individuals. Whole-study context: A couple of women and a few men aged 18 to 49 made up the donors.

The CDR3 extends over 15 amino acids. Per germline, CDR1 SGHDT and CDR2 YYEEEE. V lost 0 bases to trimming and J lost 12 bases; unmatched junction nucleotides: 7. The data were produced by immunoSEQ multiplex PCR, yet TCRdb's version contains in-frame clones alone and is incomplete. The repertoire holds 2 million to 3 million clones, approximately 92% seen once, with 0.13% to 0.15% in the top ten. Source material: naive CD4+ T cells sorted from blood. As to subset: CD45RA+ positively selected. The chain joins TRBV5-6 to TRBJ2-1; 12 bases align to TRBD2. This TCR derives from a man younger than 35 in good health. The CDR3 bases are TGTGCCAGCAGCTTGGGACTAGCGGGGGAATTTGGGCAGTTCTTC. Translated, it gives CASSLGLAGEFGQFF.